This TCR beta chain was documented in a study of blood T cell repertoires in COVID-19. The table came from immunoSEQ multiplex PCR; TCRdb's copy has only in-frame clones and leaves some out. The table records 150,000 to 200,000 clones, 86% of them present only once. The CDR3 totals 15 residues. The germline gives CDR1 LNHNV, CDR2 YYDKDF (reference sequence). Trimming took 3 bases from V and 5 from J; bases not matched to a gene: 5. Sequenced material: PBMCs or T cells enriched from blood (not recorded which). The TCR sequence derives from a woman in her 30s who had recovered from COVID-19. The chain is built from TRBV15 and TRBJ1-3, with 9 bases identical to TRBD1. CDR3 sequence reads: CATSSEQGARNTIYF. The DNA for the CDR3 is TGTGCCACCAGCAGCGAACAGGGGGCCAGAAACACCATATATTTT.